The T cell receptor beta chain described here comes from a study of preoperative IRX-2 immunotherapy in early breast cancer. Generated by immunoSEQ multiplex PCR, the TCRdb table keeps only in-frame clones and is missing some. The table includes about 98,000 clones, just over 85% detected once. The CDR3 covers 13 residues. Trimming left V 5 bases short and J 6 bases short, with 16 bases between. CDR1 is GTSNPN, CDR2 SVGIG, per germline (reference sequence). The treatment: preoperative locoregional IRX-2 cytokine immunotherapy. Preoperative locoregional IRX-2 cytokine immunotherapy was tested in the phase Ib source study.

V usage is TRBV30 and J usage is TRBJ1-2; D unresolved. The sequencing here drew on tumor tissue, taken after IRX-2 immunotherapy. The sequence was collected from a human donor with breast cancer. The CDR3 bases are TGTGCCTGGGGTCCCAGGAGGGCTGATGGCTACACCTTC. It encodes CAWGPRRADGYTF.